This T cell receptor (beta chain) came from a study of blood T cell repertoires in COVID-19. Across the study: From T cells, B-cell-depleted T cells, or PBMCs came the material, which was cDNA or gDNA.

In the source study's methods: Nucleated cell counts were estimated from reference gene primer amplification. Sequencing used immunoSEQ multiplex PCR; TCRdb keeps in-frame clones, though not all of them. Clone size and V and J calls were adopted from that table, with D and trimming inferred from the DNA. The sample has approximately 400,000 clones; 80% to 90% are singletons. Study members were between about 18 and 89 years old and lived in some 22 US regions. Each recovered donor of Cohort 3 presented with two negative PCRs, clearance, or symptom resolution. This CDR3 is built from 15 residues. Germline V gene data show CDR1 as SGHTA and CDR2 as FQGTGA. With 3 bases clipped from V and 7 bases from J, the junction kept 6 bases outside the gene matches.

This chain connects TRBV7-3 to TRBJ1-6, with 7 bases fitting TRBD1. The TCR was taken from a young man who had recovered from COVID-19. Specimen: PBMCs or T cells enriched from blood (not recorded which). CDR3 nucleotide sequence: TGTGCCAGCAGCTTCACGGGACAGATGAATTCACCCCTCCACTTT. The encoded protein is CASSFTGQMNSPLHF.